A single sample is the source of the 15 T cell receptor beta chains below, sequenced in a study of CD8 T cells in ankylosing spondylitis. A single record per CDR3 protein comes from TCRdb applying MiXCR to the 5' RACE reads. The sample consists of around 120,000 distinct CDR3 sequences, about a tenth of them appearing once. Source material: blood, either unsorted or a sorted T cell fraction (not recorded which). The receptors derive from a male donor with ankylosing spondylitis or in good health (not recorded which).

V gene TRBV7-2 combines with J gene TRBJ2-3; 11 bases match TRBD2. CDR1 and CDR2 from the germline V gene are SGHTA and FQGNSA. V lost 4 bases, J lost 5 bases, and 5 bases stayed unmatched. The CDR3 runs 15 residues. CDR3 in DNA: TGTGCCAGCAGCTCGACTAGCGGGAAACAAGATACGCAGTATTTT. This codes for CASSSTSGKQDTQYF.

This clonotype was recorded at least ten times. J is TRBJ2-1 and V is TRBV7-7, with 12 bases matching TRBD2. This CDR3 is 15 amino acids long. V was clipped by 5 bases and J by 8 bases; unmatched bases: 7. Looked up from germline, CDR1 is SSHAT and CDR2 is FNYEAQ (reference sequence). The CDR3 loop reads CASSLGLAGSYEQFF. As DNA, the CDR3 is TGTGCCAGCAGCCTCGGACTAGCGGGGAGCTATGAGCAGTTCTTC. The entire variable domain, with the rest obtained from reference TRBV7-7 and TRBJ2-1, is as follows: GAGVSQSPRYKVTKRGQDVTLRCDPISSHATLYWYQQALGQGPEFLTYFNYEAQPDKSGLPSDRFSAERPEGSISTLTIQRTEQRDSAMYRCASSLGLAGSYEQFFGPGTRLTVL.

This clonotype was seen many times. V gene TRBV11-3 combines with J gene TRBJ2-5; 8 bases map to TRBD1. CDR1 and CDR2 from the germline V gene are SGHNT and YENEEA. This CDR3 contains 12 residues. V lost 5 bases, J lost 4 bases, and 0 bases stayed unmatched. The CDR3 spells CASSDRGETQYF. DNA of the CDR3: TGTGCCAGCAGCGACAGGGGAGAGACCCAGTACTTC.

This clonotype was picked up a small number of times. This chain connects TRBV20-1 to TRBJ2-7; TRBD1 matches 9 bases. V was pared by 1 base and J by 3 bases, with 7 bases of the junction left unmatched. The germline V gene has CDR1 DFQATT and CDR2 SNEGSKA (reference sequence). The CDR3 consists of 15 residues. The chain's CDR3 is CSARATGTGLYEQYF. DNA for the CDR3: TGCAGTGCTAGAGCCACCGGGACAGGGCTCTACGAGCAGTACTTC.

The chain joins TRBV29-1 to TRBJ2-1, with TRBD2 matching 8 bases. CDR3 size: 17 residues. V trimming: 3 bases; J trimming: 6 bases; junction bases outside the gene matches: 16. From germline, CDR1 is SQVTM and CDR2 ANQGSEA. CDR3 DNA: TGCAGCGTTGATGAGTGGCCTAGCGGGCGTCTAGCCAATGAGCAGTTCTTC. It translates to CSVDEWPSGRLANEQFF.

This clonotype came up many times. The rearrangement joins TRBV20-1 to TRBJ2-7, with D maybe TRBD1 (5 bases). This CDR3 has 14 residues. V was clipped by 3 bases and J by 3 bases, with 15 bases between them. Germline loops: CDR1 DFQATT, CDR2 SNEGSKA (reference sequence). Here the CDR3 DNA reads TGCAGTGCTAGGGGGCCGGGCGTCTACTACGAGCAGTACTTC. Translated: CSARGPGVYYEQYF.

As to this clonotype: This may stem from a read error, because a much larger clone lies one nucleotide away. The rearrangement joins TRBV12-3 or TRBV12-4 to TRBJ2-3, with 9 bases matching TRBD2. This CDR3 comprises 15 residues. The CDR3 loop reads CASSISGSGTDRQYF. In DNA, the CDR3 is TGTGCCAGCAGCATTAGCGGGAGCGGCACAGATAGGCAGTATTTT.

This clonotype was observed at least ten times. V usage is TRBV7-2 and J usage is TRBJ2-7; 11 bases are shared with TRBD2. With 1 base clipped from V and 6 bases from J, the junction kept 5 bases outside the gene matches. The CDR3 is made up of 15 amino acids. Germline V gives CDR1 SGHTA, CDR2 FQGNSA. CDR3 loop: CASSLELAGDGEQYF. CDR3 nucleotides: TGTGCCAGCAGCTTAGAACTAGCGGGGGATGGCGAGCAGTACTTC.

The chain recombines TRBV7-6 with TRBJ2-3; possible D gene TRBD2, 6 bases. Per the germline V gene, CDR1 is SGHVS and CDR2 is FNYEAQ. Trimming stripped 4 bases from V and 1 base from J, with 15 bases between. CDR3 length: 16 residues. CDR3 loop: CASSSAEGLGTDTQYF. In nucleotides, the CDR3 is TGTGCCAGCAGCTCCGCGGAGGGGCTGGGCACAGATACGCAGTATTTT. Using reference TRBV7-6 and TRBJ2-3 for the parts outside the CDR3, the full variable domain is GAGVSQSPRYKVTKRGQDVALRCDPISGHVSLYWYRQALGQGPEFLTYFNYEAQQDKSGLPNDRFSAERPEGSISTLTIQRTEQRDSAMYRCASSSAEGLGTDTQYFGPGTRLTVL.

The CDR3 nucleotides read TGTGCCAGCACCCGGGCCGGGACAGGCTCCTACGAGCAGTACTTC. The encoded protein is CASTRAGTGSYEQYF. The chain combines TRBV3-1 with TRBJ2-7, with 8 nucleotides matching TRBD1. Germline assignment: CDR1 LGHDT and CDR2 YNNKEL (reference sequence). The CDR3 is made up of 15 amino acids. V shed 7 bases and J 0 bases; nucleotides not matched to a gene: 8.

The J gene is TRBJ2-1, the V gene TRBV6-2 or TRBV6-3; 7 bases fit TRBD2. CDR3 length: 13 residues. Unmatched junction bases numbered 1, after V lost 4 bases and J lost 4 bases. The germline CDR1 and CDR2 sequences are MNHEY and SVGEGT. The CDR3 loop reads CASSSSGYNEQFF. DNA for the CDR3: TGTGCCAGCAGTTCTAGCGGATACAATGAGCAGTTCTTC.

This clonotype was counted between two and nine times. The J gene is TRBJ2-7, the V gene TRBV9, with D tentatively TRBD1 (5 bases). This CDR3 is built from 15 residues. Germline lookup yields CDR1 SGDLS and CDR2 YYNGEE. V was pared by 0 bases and J by 3 bases, with 13 bases between. In DNA, the CDR3 is TGTGCCAGCAGCGTAGCCCCGGCAGGGAACTACGAGCAGTACTTC. Protein product: CASSVAPAGNYEQYF. The whole variable domain, remainder taken from reference TRBV9 and TRBJ2-7, is DSGVTQTPKHLITATGQRVTLRCSPRSGDLSVYWYQQSLDQGLQFLIQYYNGEERAKGNILERFSAQQFPDLHSELNLSSLELGDSALYFCASSVAPAGNYEQYFGPGTRLTVT.

The chain joins TRBV5-6 to TRBJ1-2, with TRBD1 identical over 7 bases. The CDR3 runs to 12 residues. V was pared by 4 bases and J by 4 bases, with 1 base of the junction left unmatched. Looked up from germline, CDR1 is SGHDT and CDR2 is YYEEEE. The CDR3 sequence: CASSTGAYGYTF. The CDR3 DNA is TGTGCCAGCAGCACAGGGGCCTATGGCTACACCTTC.

This clonotype was recorded many times. The chain joins TRBV20-1 to TRBJ2-1; D might be TRBD1 or TRBD2, each matching 5 bases. CDR1 and CDR2 (germline): DFQATT, SNEGSKA (reference sequence). V was trimmed by 2 bases and J by 2 bases, leaving 16 bases between them. This CDR3 has 16 residues. The CDR3 nucleotides read TGCAGTGCTAGACCTGGGACGGAGCATCCCTACAATGAGCAGTTCTTC. Protein: CSARPGTEHPYNEQFF.

This sequence joins TRBV20-1 and TRBJ1-4; D uncertain. Trimming removed 5 bases at V and 6 bases at J, with 4 bases between. Germline-derived CDR1 and CDR2 are DFQATT and SNEGSKA (reference sequence). The CDR3 is made up of 10 amino acids. Here the CDR3 reads CSARDEKLFF. The DNA for the CDR3 is TGCAGTGCTCGGGATGAAAAACTGTTTTTT.